Below, one T cell receptor (beta chain) is given with its context. Its antigen has not been determined. Base qualities are missing; no much larger clone stands one base away. The library was obtained by PCR. The sequencer was an Illumina iSeq 100. Per the original workflow: Non-productive sequences were removed, and CDR3s that did not start with C, did not end with F or W, or were shorter than 7 amino acids were discarded. Levenshtein distances (stringdist) and unrooted phylogenetic trees (ape) in R version 3.6.1 were used to assess CDR3 homology. TCRdb applied fastp at Q25 and MiXCR to the public reads, then kept only in-frame beta chains. Rows matching on CDR3 protein sequence are summarized as one entry with the most common DNA and genes. The V and J calls follow TCRdb's processing rather than the paper's. This sample holds 20,000 or so distinct CDR3 sequences; around 60% were observed only once. The top ten constitute 1% to 1.4% of the sample.

The record originates from a study of vaccination and CD4 T cells after COVID-19 (dated by TCRdb to 2022 to 2024). In the study overall: Convalescent patients had a positive SARS-CoV-2 result on nasal swab PCR, and of these patients, several had mild disease and one had severe disease. The time from the second vaccine dose to post-vaccine blood sampling had a median of roughly 72 days and ranged from about 14 to 250 days. In around nine COVID-19 convalescent patients and 4 infection-naive healthy vaccine recipients, the spike-specific CD4+ TCR repertoire before mRNA vaccination was compared with the repertoire after mRNA vaccination. Post-COVID blood samples were collected from convalescent patients a median of around 100 days after diagnosis, with a range of roughly 30 to 170 days. Participants received two doses of either the Pfizer-BioNTech BNT162b2 vaccine (n=8) or the Moderna mRNA-1273 vaccine (n=2). The convalescent cohort included six males and four females, with two Hispanic individuals, seven Caucasians, two Asians and one multiracial person.

Reading the germline V gene gives CDR1 SGHTA and CDR2 FQGTGA. The junction carries 9 bases between V and J, which are trimmed by 6 bases and 1 base respectively. Its CDR3 holds 13 amino acids, cysteine through phenylalanine. CDR3 DNA only is kept here, 39 bases in frame from base 1. The convalescent patients' positive SARS-CoV-2 PCR tests fell between March and December 2020, which was before the Alpha, Beta and Delta variants emerged in the United States. Ficoll-Paque Plus gradient centrifugation was used to isolate PBMCs from whole blood, and the isolated PBMCs were then either used fresh or cryopreserved at -140C. What the study reported, not specific to this receptor: The study included relatively few convalescent patients and did not analyze early timepoints after natural infection. Among the post-vaccine SARS-CoV-2-reactive clones in convalescent patients, a median approximately 90% showed up only after vaccination, which suggests vaccine-specific priming. Of the vaccine-specific clones found in convalescent patients, nearly all (304 of 307) were mono-reactive for SARS-CoV-2 spike instead of being cross-reactive with common cold coronaviruses. The median count of SARS-CoV-2-reactive clonotypes went up from 21 after infection to 38 after vaccination, although the change was not significant.

The receptor's source is a human donor who had recovered from COVID-19. The rearranged segments are TRBV7-3 and TRBJ2-5, with no confidently assigned D gene. The starting material was CD4+ T cells from blood, obtained before SARS-CoV-2 vaccination. CDR3 sequence: CASSSFPQETQYF. The nucleotide sequence is given as TGTGCCAGCAGTTCTTTTCCCCAAGAGACCCAGTACTTC.